Detailed here is one T cell receptor (beta chain). Its antigen is unknown. This sample is drawn from a study of T cell responses to AZD1222 COVID-19 vaccine. V was shortened by 6 bases and J by 4 bases, with 21 bases between the two germline ends. This CDR3 has 16 amino acids. CDR1 and CDR2 (germline): SGHAT, FQNNGV. Regarding the study as a whole: Close to half of spike-specific TCRs reportedly recognize unmutated variant regions. Repertoires were sampled only after the peak T cell response. Mapped onto spike, vaccine-associated CD4 TCRs spanned it and were dominant at 160-218 and 743-854.

Analyses pooled second doses at about 4 or about 12 weeks. Assay used: immunoSEQ multiplex PCR; TCRdb lists only in-frame clones, some missing. The repertoire includes 70,000 to 75,000 clones, roughly 75% of them detected once, and 40% to 55% sits in the top ten. The sample consisted of peripheral blood, taken 28 days after the second AZD1222 dose. The clonotype comes from an adult who received the AZD1222 COVID-19 vaccine. The rearrangement uses TRBV11-2 and TRBJ2-5; D remains unclear. The CDR3 is CASSIPFRGRGETQYF. DNA of the CDR3: TGTGCCAGCAGTATACCATTTCGAGGTCGCGGAGAGACCCAGTACTTC.